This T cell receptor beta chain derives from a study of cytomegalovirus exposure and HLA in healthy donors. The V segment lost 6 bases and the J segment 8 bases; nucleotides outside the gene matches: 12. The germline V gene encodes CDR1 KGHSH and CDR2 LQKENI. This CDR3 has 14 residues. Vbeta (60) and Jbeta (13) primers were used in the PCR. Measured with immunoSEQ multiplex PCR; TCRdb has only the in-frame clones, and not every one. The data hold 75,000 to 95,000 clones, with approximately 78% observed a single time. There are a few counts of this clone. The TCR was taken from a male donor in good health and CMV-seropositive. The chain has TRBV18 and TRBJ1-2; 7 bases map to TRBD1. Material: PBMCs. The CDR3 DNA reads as TGTGCCAGCTCTTCCGGGACAGACTCTGCCGGCTACACCTTC. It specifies CASSSGTDSAGYTF.